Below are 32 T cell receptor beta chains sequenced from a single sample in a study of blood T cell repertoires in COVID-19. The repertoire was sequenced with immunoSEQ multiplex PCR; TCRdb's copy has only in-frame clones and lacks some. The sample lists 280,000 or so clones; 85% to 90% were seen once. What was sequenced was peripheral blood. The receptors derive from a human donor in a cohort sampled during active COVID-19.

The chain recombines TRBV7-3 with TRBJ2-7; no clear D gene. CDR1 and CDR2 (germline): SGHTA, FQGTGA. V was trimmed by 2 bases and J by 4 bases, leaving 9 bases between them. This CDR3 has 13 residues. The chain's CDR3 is CASSLGFGYEQYF. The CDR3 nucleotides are TGTGCCAGCAGCTTAGGCTTTGGTTACGAGCAGTACTTC.

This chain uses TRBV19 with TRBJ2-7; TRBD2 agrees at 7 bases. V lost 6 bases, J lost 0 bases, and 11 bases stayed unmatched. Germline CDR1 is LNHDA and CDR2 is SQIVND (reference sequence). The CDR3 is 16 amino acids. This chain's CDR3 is CASSPVGGSSSYEQYF. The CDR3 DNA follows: TGTGCCAGTAGCCCAGTAGGCGGGAGTAGCTCCTACGAGCAGTACTTC.

The CDR3 coding sequence is TGCAGCGGGGCGACAGGGGGCGATGGCTACACCTTC. Amino acids: CSGATGGDGYTF. J is TRBJ1-2 and V is TRBV29-1; 10 bases align to TRBD1. The ends lost 7 bases at V and 6 bases at J; junction bases unmatched: 5. Germline CDR1 SQVTM, CDR2 ANQGSEA. CDR3 length: 12 amino acids.

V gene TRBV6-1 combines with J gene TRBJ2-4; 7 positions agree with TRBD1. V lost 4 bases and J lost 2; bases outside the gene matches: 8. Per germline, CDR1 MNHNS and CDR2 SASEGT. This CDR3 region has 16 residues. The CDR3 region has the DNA TGTGCCAGCAGTGGCAGGGGGTCTGAGCCCAAAAACATTCAGTACTTC. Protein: CASSGRGSEPKNIQYF.

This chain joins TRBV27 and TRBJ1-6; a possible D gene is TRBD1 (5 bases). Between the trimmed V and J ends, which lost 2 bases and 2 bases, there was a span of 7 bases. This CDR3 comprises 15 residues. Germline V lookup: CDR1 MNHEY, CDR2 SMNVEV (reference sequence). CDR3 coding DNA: TGTGCCAGCAGTTTACGGGGGACCTATAATTCACCCCTCCACTTT. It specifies CASSLRGTYNSPLHF.

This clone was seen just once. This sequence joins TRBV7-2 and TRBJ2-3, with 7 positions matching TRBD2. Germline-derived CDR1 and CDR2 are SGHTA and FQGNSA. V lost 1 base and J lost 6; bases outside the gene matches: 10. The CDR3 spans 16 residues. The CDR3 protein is CASSLGPSGGQDTQYF. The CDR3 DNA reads TGTGCCAGCAGCTTAGGTCCGTCGGGGGGTCAGGATACGCAGTATTTT.

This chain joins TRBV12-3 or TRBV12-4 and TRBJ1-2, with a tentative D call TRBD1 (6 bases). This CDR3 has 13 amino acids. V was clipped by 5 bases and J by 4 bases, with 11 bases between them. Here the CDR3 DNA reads TGTGCCAGCAGTGGGACACGGCGCTATGGCTACACCTTC. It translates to CASSGTRRYGYTF.

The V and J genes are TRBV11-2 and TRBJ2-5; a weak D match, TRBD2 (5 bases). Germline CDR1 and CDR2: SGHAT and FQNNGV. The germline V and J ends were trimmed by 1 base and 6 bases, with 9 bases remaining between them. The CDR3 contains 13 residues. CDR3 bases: TGTGCCAGCAGCTTAGGAGGGTGGAAGACCCAGTACTTC. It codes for CASSLGGWKTQYF. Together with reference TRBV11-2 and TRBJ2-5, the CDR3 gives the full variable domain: EAGVAQSPRYKIIEKRQSVAFWCNPISGHATLYWYQQILGQGPKLLIQFQNNGVVDDSQLPKDRFSAERLKGVDSTLKIQPAKLEDSAVYLCASSLGGWKTQYFGPGTRLLVL.

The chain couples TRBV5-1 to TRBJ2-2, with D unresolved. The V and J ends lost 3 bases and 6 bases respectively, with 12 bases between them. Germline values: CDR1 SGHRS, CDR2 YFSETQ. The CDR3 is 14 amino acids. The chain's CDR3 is CASSSTTTSGELFF. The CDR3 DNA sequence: TGCGCCAGCAGCTCTACGACAACTTCCGGGGAGCTGTTTTTT.

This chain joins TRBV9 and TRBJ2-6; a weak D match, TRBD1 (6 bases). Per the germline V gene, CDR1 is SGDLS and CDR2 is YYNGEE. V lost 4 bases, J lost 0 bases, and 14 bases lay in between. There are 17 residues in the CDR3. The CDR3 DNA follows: TGTGCCAGCAGCAGGGTCTCAGGGGACTCTGGGGCCAACGTCCTGACTTTC. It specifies CASSRVSGDSGANVLTF.

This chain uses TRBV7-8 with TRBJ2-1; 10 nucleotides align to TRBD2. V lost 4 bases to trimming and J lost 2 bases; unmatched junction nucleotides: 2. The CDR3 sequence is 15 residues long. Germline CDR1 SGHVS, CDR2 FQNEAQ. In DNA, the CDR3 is TGTGCCAGCAGCTCAAGCGGGAGGGCCTACAATGAGCAGTTCTTC. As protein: CASSSSGRAYNEQFF.

Here the CDR3 DNA reads TGTGCCAGCAGTACCGGGACTAGCACGCAGTATTTT. Translation gives CASSTGTSTQYF. This sequence joins TRBV5-4 and TRBJ2-3, with 9 positions matching TRBD2. Trimming cost V 5 bases and J 9 bases; bases outside gene matches: 4. The CDR3 sequence is 12 residues long. Germline V gives CDR1 SGHNT, CDR2 YYREEE (reference sequence).

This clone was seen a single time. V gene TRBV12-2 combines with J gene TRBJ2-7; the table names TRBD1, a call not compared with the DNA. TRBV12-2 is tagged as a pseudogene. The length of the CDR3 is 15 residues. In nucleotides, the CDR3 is TGTGCAAGTCGCTTACGTCAGGGGCCAAGCTACGAGCAGTACTTC. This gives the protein CASRLRQGPSYEQYF.

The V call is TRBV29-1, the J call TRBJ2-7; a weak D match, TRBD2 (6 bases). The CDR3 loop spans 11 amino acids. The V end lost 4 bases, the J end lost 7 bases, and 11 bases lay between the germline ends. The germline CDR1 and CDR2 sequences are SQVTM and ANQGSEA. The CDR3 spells CSVGGAWEQYF. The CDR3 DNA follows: TGCAGCGTTGGCGGGGCCTGGGAGCAGTACTTC.

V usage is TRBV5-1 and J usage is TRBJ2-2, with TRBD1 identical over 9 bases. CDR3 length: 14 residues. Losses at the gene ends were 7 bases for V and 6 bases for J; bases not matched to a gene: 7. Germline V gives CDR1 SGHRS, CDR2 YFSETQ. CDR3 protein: CASRPGQGPGELFF. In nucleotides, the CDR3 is TGCGCCAGCCGACCGGGACAGGGCCCCGGGGAGCTGTTTTTT.

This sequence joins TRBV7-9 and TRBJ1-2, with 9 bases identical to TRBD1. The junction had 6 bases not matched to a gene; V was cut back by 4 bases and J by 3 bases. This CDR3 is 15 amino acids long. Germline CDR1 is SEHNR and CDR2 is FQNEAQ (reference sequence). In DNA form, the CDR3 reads TGTGCCAGCAGCTCACCTCGGGACAGGGACTATGGCTACACCTTC. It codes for CASSSPRDRDYGYTF.

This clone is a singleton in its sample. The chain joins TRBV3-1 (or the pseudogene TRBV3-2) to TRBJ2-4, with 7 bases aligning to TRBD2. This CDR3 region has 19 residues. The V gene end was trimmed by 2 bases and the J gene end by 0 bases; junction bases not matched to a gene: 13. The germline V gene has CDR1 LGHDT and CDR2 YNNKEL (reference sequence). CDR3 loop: CASSQSGTIDTLAKNIQYF. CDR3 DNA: TGTGCCAGCAGCCAATCCGGGACTATTGATACCCTAGCCAAAAACATTCAGTACTTC.

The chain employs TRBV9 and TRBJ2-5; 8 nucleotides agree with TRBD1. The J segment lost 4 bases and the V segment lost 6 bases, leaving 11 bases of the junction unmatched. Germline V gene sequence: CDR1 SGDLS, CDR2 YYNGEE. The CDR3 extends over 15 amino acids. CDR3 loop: CASTIGQGGTETQYF. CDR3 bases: TGTGCCAGCACGATTGGACAGGGAGGCACAGAGACCCAGTACTTC.

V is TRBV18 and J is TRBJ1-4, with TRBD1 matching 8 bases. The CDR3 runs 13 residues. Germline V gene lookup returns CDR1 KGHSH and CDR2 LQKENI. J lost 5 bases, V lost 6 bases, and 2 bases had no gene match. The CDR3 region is CASSGTGNEKLFF. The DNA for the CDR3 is TGTGCCAGCTCCGGGACAGGAAATGAAAAACTGTTTTTT.

The CDR3, as DNA: TGCGCCAGCAGCTTGGCTAGCGGGACGCAAGAGACCCAGTACTTC. It codes for CASSLASGTQETQYF. The chain carries TRBV5-1 and TRBJ2-5; 9 nucleotides match TRBD2. The length of the CDR3 is 15 residues. Unmatched junction bases numbered 2, after V lost 0 bases and J lost 2 bases. Germline V gene data show CDR1 as SGHRS and CDR2 as YFSETQ.

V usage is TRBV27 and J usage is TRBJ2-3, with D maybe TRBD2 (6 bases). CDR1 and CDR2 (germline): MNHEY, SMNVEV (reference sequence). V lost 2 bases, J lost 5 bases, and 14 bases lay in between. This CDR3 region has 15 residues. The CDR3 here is CASSLTRLARDTQYF. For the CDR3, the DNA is TGTGCCAGCAGTTTAACCCGGCTAGCGAGAGATACGCAGTATTTT.

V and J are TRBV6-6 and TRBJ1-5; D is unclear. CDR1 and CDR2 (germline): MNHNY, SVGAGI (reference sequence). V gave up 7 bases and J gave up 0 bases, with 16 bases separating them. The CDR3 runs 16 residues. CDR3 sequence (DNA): TGTGCCAGCATCAGGATGGGTCAAAATAGCAATCAGCCCCAGCATTTT. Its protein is CASIRMGQNSNQPQHF.

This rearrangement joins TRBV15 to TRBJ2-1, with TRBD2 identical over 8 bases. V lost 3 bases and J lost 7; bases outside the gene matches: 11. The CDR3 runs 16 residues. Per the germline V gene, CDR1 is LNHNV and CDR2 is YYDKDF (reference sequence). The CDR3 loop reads CATSRGSGGRSNEQFF. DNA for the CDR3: TGTGCCACCAGCAGGGGGTCGGGCGGGAGGTCTAATGAGCAGTTCTTC. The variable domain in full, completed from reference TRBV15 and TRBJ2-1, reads DAMVIQNPRYQVTQFGKPVTLSCSQTLNHNVMYWYQQKSSQAPKLLFHYYDKDFNNEADTPDNFQSRRPNTSFCFLDIRSPGLGDTAMYLCATSRGSGGRSNEQFFGPGTRLTVL.

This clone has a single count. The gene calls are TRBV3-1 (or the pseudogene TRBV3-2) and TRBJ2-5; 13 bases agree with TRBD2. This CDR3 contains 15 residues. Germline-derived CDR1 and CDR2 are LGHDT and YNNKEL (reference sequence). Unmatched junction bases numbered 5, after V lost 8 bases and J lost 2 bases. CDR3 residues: CASAGTSGIQETQYF. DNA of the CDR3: TGTGCCAGCGCTGGGACTAGCGGGATTCAAGAGACCCAGTACTTC.

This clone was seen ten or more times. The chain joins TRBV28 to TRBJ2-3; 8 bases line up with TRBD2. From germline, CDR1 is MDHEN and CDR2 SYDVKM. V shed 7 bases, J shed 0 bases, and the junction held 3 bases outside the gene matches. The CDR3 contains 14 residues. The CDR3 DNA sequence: TGTGCCAGCATTGTAGCGGGGAGCACAGATACGCAGTATTTT. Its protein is CASIVAGSTDTQYF. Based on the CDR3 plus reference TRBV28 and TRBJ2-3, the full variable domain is DVKVTQSSRYLVKRTGEKVFLECVQDMDHENMFWYRQDPGLGLRLIYFSYDVKMKEKGDIPEGYSVSREKKERFSLILESASTNQTSMYLCASIVAGSTDTQYFGPGTRLTVL.

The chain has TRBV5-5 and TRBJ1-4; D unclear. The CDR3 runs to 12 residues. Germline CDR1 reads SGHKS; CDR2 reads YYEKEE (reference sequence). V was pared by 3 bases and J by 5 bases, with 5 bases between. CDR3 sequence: CASSYLNEKLFF. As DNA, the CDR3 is TGTGCCAGCAGCTACCTAAATGAAAAACTGTTTTTT.

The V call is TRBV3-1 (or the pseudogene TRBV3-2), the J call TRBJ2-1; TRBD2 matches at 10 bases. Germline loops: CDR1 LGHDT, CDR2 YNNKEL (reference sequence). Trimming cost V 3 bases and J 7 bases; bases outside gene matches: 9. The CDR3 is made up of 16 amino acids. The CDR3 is CASSHLLAGVGNEQFF. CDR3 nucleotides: TGTGCCAGCAGCCACCTCCTAGCGGGAGTGGGTAATGAGCAGTTCTTC.

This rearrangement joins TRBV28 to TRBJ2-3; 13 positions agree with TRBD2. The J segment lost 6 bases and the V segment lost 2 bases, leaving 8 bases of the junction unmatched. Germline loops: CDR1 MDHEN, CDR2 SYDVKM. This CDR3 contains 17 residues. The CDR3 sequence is CASSLPALTSGRDTQYF. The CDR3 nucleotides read TGTGCCAGCAGTTTACCCGCCTTGACTAGCGGGAGGGATACGCAGTATTTT.

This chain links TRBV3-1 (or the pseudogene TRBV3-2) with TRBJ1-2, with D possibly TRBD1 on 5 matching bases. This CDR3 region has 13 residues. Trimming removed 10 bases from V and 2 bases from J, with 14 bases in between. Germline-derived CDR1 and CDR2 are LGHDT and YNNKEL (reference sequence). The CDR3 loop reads CATRGLSNYGYTF. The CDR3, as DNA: TGTGCCACTCGGGGACTGTCAAACTATGGCTACACCTTC.

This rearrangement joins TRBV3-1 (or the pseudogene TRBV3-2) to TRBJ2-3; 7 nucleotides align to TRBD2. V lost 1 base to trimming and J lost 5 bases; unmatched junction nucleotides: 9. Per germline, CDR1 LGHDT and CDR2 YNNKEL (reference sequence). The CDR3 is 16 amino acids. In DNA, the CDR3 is TGTGCCAGCAGCCAAGGGGTTAGCGGGCGTGGAGATACGCAGTATTTT. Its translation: CASSQGVSGRGDTQYF.

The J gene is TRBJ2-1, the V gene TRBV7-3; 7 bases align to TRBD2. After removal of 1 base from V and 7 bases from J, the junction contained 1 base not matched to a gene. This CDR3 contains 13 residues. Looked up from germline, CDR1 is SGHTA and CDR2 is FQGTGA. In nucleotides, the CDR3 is TGTGCCAGCAGCTTAATAGCGGGTAATGAGCAGTTCTTC. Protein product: CASSLIAGNEQFF.

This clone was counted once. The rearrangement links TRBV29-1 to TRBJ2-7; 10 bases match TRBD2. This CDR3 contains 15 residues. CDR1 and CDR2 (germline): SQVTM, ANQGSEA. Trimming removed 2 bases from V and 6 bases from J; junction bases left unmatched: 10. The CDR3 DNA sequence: TGCAGCGTTGAATCCCAGCGGGAGGGTCGGGTCGAGCAGTACTTC. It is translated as CSVESQREGRVEQYF.